The clone carrying this T cell receptor (beta chain) was found many times. The antigen remains undetermined. This sample is drawn from a study of T cells after yellow fever vaccination. Overall study context: Libraries from low-cell-number fractions were prepared with the SMART-Seq v4 Ultra Low Input RNA kit.

Production of TCR cDNA was by 5'RACE template switching, which also added a universal primer site and UMIs. TCRdb processed the 5' RACE reads anew with MiXCR; each CDR3 protein has one entry. This table holds just over 300,000 distinct CDR3 sequences, approximately 3.8% found once. The CDR3 runs to 14 residues. Trimming pared 3 bases from V and 5 bases from J, leaving 13 bases between. Per germline, CDR1 KGHSH and CDR2 LQKENI. General study results and limits: Abundant clonotypes from the bulk population could get into FACS-sorted repertoires as contaminants. Subsequent to the booster, the majority of primary-vaccination clones reappeared (around 96% CD4, 88% CD8).

Source: PBMCs, taken on the day of the yellow fever booster vaccination. The receptor was derived from a man younger than 35 who received the YFV17D yellow fever vaccine. The chain carries TRBV18 and TRBJ1-1; D unresolved. Written as DNA, the CDR3 is TGTGCCAGCTCACCGGTCCGGGAAACGACTGAAGCTTTCTTT. It encodes CASSPVRETTEAFF.